The source of this T cell receptor (beta chain) is a study of breast tumors, draining lymph nodes, adjacent tissues. Study conclusions and caveats: The lymph node origin of tumor T cells was framed as consistent with a hypothesis, not demonstrated. Tumors had less TCR diversity than lymph nodes, more than nontumor tissue. Tumor and nontumor repertoires were significantly more similar in luminal-like than in basal-like breast cancer.

The lymph nodes were axillary draining lymph nodes from breast cancer patients. TCRdb independently ran MiXCR on the multiplex PCR reads; one entry per CDR3 protein. This table holds around 190,000 distinct CDR3 sequences, 30% to 35% found once. Turning to this clonotype: Its target is unknown.

V was pared by 0 bases and J by 5 bases, with 5 bases between. The CDR3 consists of 13 residues. This clonotype was sampled from a female donor with breast cancer. Some clones in this sample may be carry-over from other donors' samples. Source material: axillary lymph node tissue. This sequence joins TRBV12-3 or TRBV12-4 and TRBJ2-1; D ambiguous. CDR3 loop: CASSLAPHNEQFF. DNA for the CDR3: TGTGCCAGCAGTTTAGCTCCCCACAATGAGCAGTTCTTC.